This entry lists 10 T cell receptor beta chains sequenced from one sample in a study of OX40 agonist ivuxolimab in advanced cancers. The assay was immunoSEQ multiplex PCR, and TCRdb's table has in-frame clones only and misses some. The table lists fewer than 70,000 clones, about 90% of them singletons. The sample consisted of CD4+ or CD8+ T cells sorted from blood, taken in a trial of the OX40 agonist ivuxolimab. These receptors originate from an adult with an advanced solid tumor such as melanoma, head and neck, liver or kidney cancer.

This clone is a singleton in its sample. The chain links TRBV11-3 to TRBJ2-5; 7 positions match TRBD2. Unmatched junction bases numbered 7, after V lost 5 bases and J lost 1 base. The CDR3 consists of 15 residues. Germline CDR1 and CDR2: SGHNT and YENEEA. The CDR3 region is CASSNRGGPQETQYF. The DNA of the CDR3 is TGTGCCAGCAGCAACCGCGGGGGACCCCAAGAGACCCAGTACTTC.

In nucleotides, the CDR3 is TGTGCCAGCAGTACGTATTCAGGGAGCAATCAGCCCCAGCATTTT. Residues: CASSTYSGSNQPQHF. The rearrangement joins TRBV27 to TRBJ1-5, with D possibly matching TRBD1 (5 bases). V shed 5 bases and J shed 1 base, with 12 bases lying between them. The CDR3 extends over 15 amino acids. Germline CDR1 and CDR2: MNHEY and SMNVEV (reference sequence).

The count of this clone is one. This chain joins TRBV7-9 and TRBJ1-2, with D hard to call. Germline V gene lookup returns CDR1 SEHNR and CDR2 FQNEAQ (reference sequence). The CDR3 loop spans 14 amino acids. V was clipped by 5 bases and J by 8 bases, with 18 bases between them. The CDR3 spells CASSLTGPGLGYTF. In DNA form, the CDR3 reads TGTGCCAGCAGCCTCACCGGGCCCGGCTTGGGCTACACCTTC. Based on the CDR3 plus reference TRBV7-9 and TRBJ1-2, the full variable domain is DTGVSQNPRHKITKRGQNVTFRCDPISEHNRLYWYRQTLGQGPEFLTYFQNEAQLEKSRLLSDRFSAERPKGSFSTLEIQRTEQGDSAMYLCASSLTGPGLGYTFGSGTRLTVV.

V is TRBV4-1 and J is TRBJ2-1; either TRBD1 or TRBD2 may supply D (6 bases each). Per germline, CDR1 MGHRA and CDR2 YSYEKL. V was cut by 1 base and J by 9 bases, with 13 bases left in between. The CDR3 consists of 14 residues. The CDR3 here is CASSQVNGGGEQFF. As DNA, the CDR3 is TGCGCCAGCAGCCAAGTCAACGGGGGCGGTGAGCAGTTCTTC.

The V gene is TRBV4-1, the J gene TRBJ2-2; D is uncertain. Trimming removed 2 bases from V and 8 bases from J, with 15 bases in between. CDR3 length: 15 amino acids. Germline CDR1 reads MGHRA; CDR2 reads YSYEKL. The CDR3 reads CASSQTLGMGGELFF. The CDR3 DNA reads TGCGCCAGCAGCCAAACCCTCGGTATGGGTGGGGAGCTGTTTTTT.

The chain recombines TRBV5-1 with TRBJ1-4, with 9 positions matching TRBD1. The germline V gene has CDR1 SGHRS and CDR2 YFSETQ. This CDR3 is built from 19 residues. Losses at the gene ends were 4 bases for V and 2 bases for J; bases not matched to a gene: 15. The CDR3 DNA reads TGCGCCAGCAGCCGTTGGCCCGACACAGGACAGGGGACTAATGAAAAACTGTTTTTT. Protein: CASSRWPDTGQGTNEKLFF.

The chain links TRBV19 to TRBJ2-1, with a weak D call TRBD1 (7 bases). The V end was cut by 3 bases, the J end by 7 bases, with 16 bases between. Germline V CDR1 and CDR2: LNHDA, SQIVND (reference sequence). This CDR3 region has 15 residues. Here the CDR3 DNA reads TGTGCCAGTAGTATCAGGGGGGCTCTATGGAATGAGCAGTTCTTC. It yields the protein CASSIRGALWNEQFF.

The chain uses TRBV7-9 and TRBJ2-3; weak D call: TRBD2 (6 bases). The V gene's germline CDR1 is SEHNR and CDR2 FQNEAQ (reference sequence). V was cut by 1 base and J by 2 bases, with 16 bases left in between. CDR3 length equals 17 residues. The CDR3, as DNA: TGTGCCAGCAGCTTAGGGTCGGAGGGACTGAACACAGATACGCAGTATTTT. Protein sequence: CASSLGSEGLNTDTQYF.

The rearrangement joins TRBV2 to TRBJ1-3; D perhaps matches TRBD1 (5 bases). CDR3 length: 15 amino acids. V was shortened by 3 bases and J by 4 bases, with 13 bases between the two germline ends. Germline V lookup: CDR1 SNHLY, CDR2 FYNNEI. The CDR3 protein is CASSEAGPRGNTIYF. In nucleotides, the CDR3 is TGTGCCAGCAGTGAGGCAGGGCCGAGAGGAAACACCATATATTTT.

This chain joins TRBV9 and TRBJ2-7; perhaps TRBD1 as D (6 bases). Germline V CDR1 and CDR2: SGDLS, YYNGEE. V lost 0 bases and J lost 4, with 14 bases in between. This CDR3 spans 15 amino acids. CDR3 DNA: TGTGCCAGCAGCGTAGGGGCGCTAAGGGGGTACGAGCAGTACTTC. This encodes CASSVGALRGYEQYF.